Each of the 27 T cell receptor beta chains below was sequenced from the same sample in a study of blood T cell repertoires in COVID-19. Sequencing used immunoSEQ multiplex PCR; TCRdb keeps in-frame clones, though not all of them. The repertoire consists of 130,000 to 150,000 clones, with 88% occurring once and the leading ten covering approximately 1.3%. The sequenced sample consisted of PBMCs or T cells enriched from blood (not recorded which). The source of these receptors is a woman in her twenties or thirties with acute COVID-19.

The chain carries TRBV4-2 and TRBJ2-7, with 7 bases aligning to TRBD2. The CDR3 loop spans 16 amino acids. The trim removed 4 bases at V and 5 bases at J, leaving 14 bases unmatched. Germline CDR1 reads LGHNA; CDR2 reads YNFKEQ. Written as DNA, the CDR3 is TGTGCCAGCAGCCGAGAGCGGGGTGCAGATCCGCACGAGCAGTACTTC. The encoded protein is CASSRERGADPHEQYF.

This clone was detected only once. This chain uses TRBV5-5 with TRBJ1-2; D gene ambiguous. Germline V gene lookup returns CDR1 SGHKS and CDR2 YYEKEE (reference sequence). V lost 0 bases and J lost 5, with 17 bases in between. This CDR3 contains 16 residues. The CDR3, as DNA: TGTGCCAGCAGCTTGGAGGCGGAGTTTACGTGGTATGGCTACACCTTC. Translation gives CASSLEAEFTWYGYTF.

The chain joins TRBV5-1 to TRBJ2-3; D gene unclear. Germline CDR1 and CDR2: SGHRS and YFSETQ. This CDR3 has 15 residues. Trimming pared 4 bases from V and 0 bases from J, leaving 12 bases between. CDR3 nucleotide sequence: TGCGCCAGCAGCCAAACTATCTCTAGCACAGATACGCAGTATTTT. Amino acids: CASSQTISSTDTQYF.

The chain recombines TRBV7-3 with TRBJ2-3, with D maybe TRBD2 (6 bases). Trimming took off 5 bases at V and 0 bases at J, with 12 bases between the two ends. CDR3 size: 15 residues. From germline, CDR1 is SGHTA and CDR2 FQGTGA. The CDR3 sequence is CASSQGGTSTDTQYF. CDR3 DNA: TGTGCCAGCAGCCAAGGCGGGACTAGCACAGATACGCAGTATTTT. The full variable domain, rest sourced from reference TRBV7-3 and TRBJ2-3, is GAGVSQTPSNKVTEKGKYVELRCDPISGHTALYWYRQSLGQGPEFLIYFQGTGAADDSGLPNDRFFAVRPEGSVSTLKIQRTERGDSAVYLCASSQGGTSTDTQYFGPGTRLTVL.

This rearrangement joins TRBV19 to TRBJ2-3; TRBD1 matches at 8 bases. The V and J ends lost 5 bases and 1 base, in that order; junction bases with no gene match: 11. Germline V lookup: CDR1 LNHDA, CDR2 SQIVND (reference sequence). The CDR3 sequence is 17 residues long. The CDR3: CASSRPLGTGGTDTQYF. CDR3 nucleotides: TGTGCCAGTAGTCGTCCCTTGGGGACAGGAGGCACAGATACGCAGTATTTT. The variable domain in full, completed from reference TRBV19 and TRBJ2-3, reads DGGITQSPKYLFRKEGQNVTLSCEQNLNHDAMYWYRQDPGQGLRLIYYSQIVNDFQKGDIAEGYSVSREKKESFPLTVTSAQKNPTAFYLCASSRPLGTGGTDTQYFGPGTRLTVL.

V usage is TRBV28 and J usage is TRBJ2-7; 7 nucleotides match TRBD2. CDR1 and CDR2 (germline): MDHEN, SYDVKM. J was trimmed by 2 bases and V by 5 bases; bases with no gene match: 15. The CDR3 is 17 residues long. CDR3 nucleotides: TGTGCCAGCAGTCCCCCGGAGAGCGGGGCCAAGGCCTACGAGCAGTACTTC. This translates into CASSPPESGAKAYEQYF.

V and J are TRBV7-2 and TRBJ2-1, with D maybe TRBD2 (5 bases). Looked up from germline, CDR1 is SGHTA and CDR2 is FQGNSA. V dropped 5 bases and J dropped 6 bases, with 17 bases sitting between them. This CDR3 has 15 amino acids. Here the CDR3 DNA reads TGTGCCAGCAGCCCCGAGGGCTACTATCGCAATGAGCAGTTCTTC. Encoded protein: CASSPEGYYRNEQFF.

The chain has TRBV2 and TRBJ1-1, with D unresolved. The CDR3 has 17 residues. CDR1 SNHLY and CDR2 FYNNEI come from the germline V gene. Trimming pared 2 bases from V and 0 bases from J, leaving 16 bases between. CDR3 nucleotides: TGTGCCAGCAGTGAAACGCCCGGCCGGGAGGTGAACACTGAAGCTTTCTTT. Translated: CASSETPGREVNTEAFF.

The V gene is TRBV6-4, the J gene TRBJ2-2, with TRBD2 as a possible D gene (6 bases). The CDR3 loop spans 14 amino acids. Germline values: CDR1 MRHNA, CDR2 SNTAGT. V shed 4 bases and J shed 3 bases, with 9 bases lying between them. CDR3 residues: CASSVGSDTGELFF. CDR3 coding DNA: TGTGCCAGCAGTGTCGGGAGTGACACCGGGGAGCTGTTTTTT.

The genes are TRBV29-1 and TRBJ2-3; D may correspond to TRBD1 or TRBD2 (6 bases each). The CDR3 consists of 13 residues. V lost 7 bases to trimming and J lost 4 bases, with 15 bases between them. CDR1 and CDR2 from the germline V gene are SQVTM and ANQGSEA. The CDR3 reads CSGGAVGADTQYF. As DNA, the CDR3 is TGCAGCGGGGGGGCGGTGGGTGCAGATACGCAGTATTTT.

J is TRBJ2-1 and V is TRBV11-1, with TRBD2 matching over 7 bases. The CDR3 length is 15 residues. Germline V gene data show CDR1 as SGHAT and CDR2 as FQDESV (reference sequence). Trimming at V came to 6 bases and at J to 4 bases, leaving 9 bases not matched to a gene. The CDR3 loop reads CASSLSGTAYNEQFF. Written as DNA, the CDR3 is TGTGCCAGCAGTTTAAGCGGGACTGCTTACAATGAGCAGTTCTTC.

The sample holds a few counts of this clone. This chain uses TRBV4-1 with TRBJ1-5, with D possibly being TRBD1 (6 bases). The CDR3 sequence is 14 residues long. The germline V and J ends were trimmed by 4 bases and 6 bases, with 13 bases remaining between them. CDR1 and CDR2 from the germline V gene are MGHRA and YSYEKL. The CDR3 reads CASSRTGLGQPQHF. In nucleotides, the CDR3 is TGCGCCAGCAGCCGCACAGGGCTCGGTCAGCCCCAGCATTTT.

The chain joins TRBV4-1 to TRBJ1-6; D perhaps matches TRBD1 (5 bases). Trimming left V 2 bases short and J 10 bases short, with 12 bases between. CDR1 is MGHRA, CDR2 YSYEKL, per germline. CDR3 length equals 14 residues. In DNA, the CDR3 is TGCGCCAGCAGCCAAATCGGGGGAAGCTCACCCCTCCACTTT. Translating it yields CASSQIGGSSPLHF.

The chain uses TRBV7-9 and TRBJ2-7; tentative D call: TRBD1 (5 bases). V was cut by 3 bases and J by 5 bases, with 8 bases left in between. This CDR3 spans 12 amino acids. CDR1 is SEHNR, CDR2 FQNEAQ, per germline (reference sequence). CDR3 region: CASSFSGNEQYF. CDR3 coding DNA: TGTGCCAGCAGCTTCTCAGGGAACGAGCAGTACTTC. The full variable domain, rest sourced from reference TRBV7-9 and TRBJ2-7, is DTGVSQNPRHKITKRGQNVTFRCDPISEHNRLYWYRQTLGQGPEFLTYFQNEAQLEKSRLLSDRFSAERPKGSFSTLEIQRTEQGDSAMYLCASSFSGNEQYFGPGTRLTVT.

V usage is TRBV6-5 and J usage is TRBJ2-3; TRBD2 matches 7 bases. The CDR3 sequence is 13 residues long. Germline V gives CDR1 MNHEY, CDR2 SVGAGI. Trimming at V came to 6 bases and at J to 7 bases, leaving 7 bases not matched to a gene. In nucleotides, the CDR3 is TGTGCCAGCAGCCCCTCCGGGGGGAATACGCAGTATTTT. Residues: CASSPSGGNTQYF.

This rearrangement joins TRBV7-9 to TRBJ2-1; TRBD2 agrees at 7 bases. This CDR3 region has 16 residues. V was clipped by 0 bases and J by 2 bases; unmatched bases: 4. CDR1 is SEHNR and CDR2 is FQNEAQ in the germline V gene (reference sequence). This CDR3 reads CASSLAGGPTYNEQFF. CDR3 DNA: TGTGCCAGCAGCTTAGCGGGAGGGCCCACCTACAATGAGCAGTTCTTC.

The J gene is TRBJ1-1, the V gene TRBV12-3 or TRBV12-4; D uncertain. The germline V and J ends were trimmed by 3 bases and 1 base, with 6 bases remaining between them. The CDR3 runs 13 residues. CDR3 DNA sequence: TGTGCCAGCAGTTTCGGGGAGAACACTGAAGCTTTCTTT. Protein sequence: CASSFGENTEAFF.

The CDR3 DNA is TGTGCCAGCAGCGTAGCGGGTAGCGGGCCAAAAAACATTCAGTACTTC. This gives the protein CASSVAGSGPKNIQYF. The chain is built from TRBV9 and TRBJ2-4; the match to TRBD2 covers 7 bases. The CDR3 sequence is 16 residues long. Germline V gives CDR1 SGDLS, CDR2 YYNGEE. The V gene end was trimmed by 0 bases and the J gene end by 4 bases; junction bases not matched to a gene: 7.

The chain joins TRBV6-2 or TRBV6-3 to TRBJ1-5; D unclear. The CDR3 length is 14 residues. V lost 2 bases and J lost 4, with 9 bases in between. Per germline, CDR1 MNHEY and CDR2 SVGEGT. The CDR3 DNA is TGTGCCAGCAGTTACCGGGTTGCAAATCAGCCCCAGCATTTT. Translation gives CASSYRVANQPQHF.

The chain uses TRBV5-4 and TRBJ2-2, with a weak D call TRBD2 (7 bases). V gave up 0 bases and J gave up 6 bases, with 12 bases separating them. CDR3 length: 15 residues. Per the germline V gene, CDR1 is SGHNT and CDR2 is YYREEE (reference sequence). Written as DNA, the CDR3 is TGTGCCAGCAGCTTGGGTGGGCGGGGGCCCGGGGAGCTGTTTTTT. This codes for CASSLGGRGPGELFF.

This chain joins TRBV5-1 and TRBJ1-1, with D hard to call. This CDR3 has 13 amino acids. Germline values: CDR1 SGHRS, CDR2 YFSETQ. Trimming shortened V by 4 bases and J by 1 base, and 8 bases separated the two germline ends. CDR3: CASSREGNTEAFF. The CDR3 nucleotides read TGCGCCAGCAGCCGGGAGGGGAACACTGAAGCTTTCTTT.

The J gene is TRBJ2-1, the V gene TRBV6-2 or TRBV6-3, with D uncertain. The length of the CDR3 is 14 residues. The V gene's germline CDR1 is MNHEY and CDR2 SVGEGT. V lost 5 bases and J lost 2, with 10 bases in between. The CDR3 sequence: CASSLSETYNEQFF. In DNA form, the CDR3 reads TGTGCCAGCAGTCTAAGCGAAACCTACAATGAGCAGTTCTTC.

The gene calls are TRBV28 and TRBJ1-1; D is unresolved. The CDR3 consists of 15 residues. V lost 6 bases and J lost 2, with 16 bases in between. Germline assignment: CDR1 MDHEN and CDR2 SYDVKM. The CDR3 region is CASRPTGRKNTEAFF. DNA for the CDR3: TGTGCCAGCAGACCAACCGGGAGAAAAAACACTGAAGCTTTCTTT.

The J gene is TRBJ1-1, the V gene TRBV25-1; no firm D call. V gave up 8 bases and J gave up 3 bases, with 16 bases separating them. CDR1 and CDR2 (germline): MGHDK, SYGVNS. The CDR3 consists of 14 residues. CDR3 region: CASDDSSLDTEAFF. Here the CDR3 DNA reads TGTGCCAGCGACGACTCCTCTCTGGACACTGAAGCTTTCTTT.

The chain links TRBV5-6 to TRBJ2-7, with D possibly matching TRBD1 (5 bases). This CDR3 spans 15 amino acids. V lost 0 bases, J lost 1 base, and 11 bases lay in between. CDR1 SGHDT and CDR2 YYEEEE come from the germline V gene. CDR3 protein: CASSLAPGKSYEQYF. The CDR3 DNA sequence: TGTGCCAGCAGCTTGGCCCCAGGGAAGTCCTACGAGCAGTACTTC.

The chain joins TRBV6-5 to TRBJ2-7, with a tentative D call TRBD2 (5 bases). Germline CDR1 reads MNHEY; CDR2 reads SVGAGI. The CDR3 consists of 13 residues. Trimming pared 4 bases from V and 4 bases from J, leaving 11 bases between. The CDR3: CASSSGIGYEQYF. CDR3 nucleotides: TGTGCCAGCAGTTCGGGGATTGGGTACGAGCAGTACTTC.

The V call is TRBV5-1, the J call TRBJ2-1, with 10 bases fitting TRBD2. CDR3 length: 17 amino acids. V lost 0 bases and J lost 4; bases outside the gene matches: 7. Germline CDR1 is SGHRS and CDR2 is YFSETQ. Here the CDR3 DNA reads TGCGCCAGCAGCTTGGGACTAGCGGGCAGTGATTACAATGAGCAGTTCTTC. Its translation: CASSLGLAGSDYNEQFF.